These T cell receptor beta chains were read from a single sample in a study of alternative splicing in chronic myeloid leukemia remission. With the bulk RNA-seq reads reprocessed, TCRdb shows one record per CDR3 protein and no DNA. Of about 400 distinct CDR3 sequences detected, 95% to 98% appear once; the ten largest clones hold roughly 6.1%. Input material: PBMCs. The receptor set was obtained from a person between 30 and 49 years old in good health. Both conserved end residues are part of each CDR3. Fields, in order: CDR3 protein, V gene, clone size, J gene. Not every row has a clone size; where given, it reads once, few, many or a size class.

CASSSEAGGNTDTQYF	TRBV7-6	NA	TRBJ2-3
CASSPKTGENEQFF	TRBV7-8	NA	TRBJ2-1
CASVPGLSGHEQFF	TRBV12-5	NA	TRBJ2-1
CASSVGWSSYNEQFF	TRBV12-3/TRBV12-4	NA	TRBJ2-1
CASSLMTGGQSAFF	TRBV7-8	NA	TRBJ1-1
CASSTRETTYNEQFF	TRBV19	NA	TRBJ2-1
CASRGADEQYF	TRBV6-6	NA	TRBJ2-7
CASSVEPYLNTEAFF	TRBV9	NA	TRBJ1-1
CASSHRQGPYNEQFF	TRBV5-1	NA	TRBJ2-1
CASSFTGDQETQYF	TRBV27	NA	TRBJ2-5
CASSLSGGTEAFF	TRBV7-3	NA	TRBJ1-1
CASSLGTGVRPGNTIYF	TRBV5-6	NA	TRBJ1-3
CSAEGLAGGWSSSYNEQFF	TRBV20-1	NA	TRBJ2-1
CASSLWERNEQFF	TRBV27	NA	TRBJ2-1
CASSDPGQGARGYTF	TRBV6-5	NA	TRBJ1-2
CASSSGQGDNQPQHF	TRBV2	NA	TRBJ1-5
CATRNADREAFF	TRBV24-1	NA	TRBJ1-1
CASSVGSGARTEAFF	TRBV9	NA	TRBJ1-1
CASSSFIGRTDTQYF	TRBV28	NA	TRBJ2-3
CASSQVGTLSGNTIYF	TRBV14	NA	TRBJ1-3
CATIDRSHYTGELFF	TRBV24-1	NA	TRBJ2-2
CSGRDNNYGYTF	TRBV20-1	NA	TRBJ1-2
CASTPGGAHGELFF	TRBV6-2/TRBV6-3	NA	TRBJ2-2
CASSSGLTNEQFF	TRBV7-2	once	TRBJ2-1
CSARGGADSGNTIYF	TRBV20/OR9-2	NA	TRBJ1-3
CASSYKPGADQPQHF	TRBV6-6	NA	TRBJ1-5
CASTAGLGVTGELFF	TRBV12-3/TRBV12-4	NA	TRBJ2-2
CASSGTLFQPQHF	TRBV6-1	NA	TRBJ1-5
CASINYRSGNTEAFF	TRBV19	NA	TRBJ1-1
CSARDQGPTMGGYTF	TRBV20-1	NA	TRBJ1-2
CASSLYGEPYEQYF	TRBV27	NA	TRBJ2-7
CASSQDPGQGYYEQYF	TRBV4-3	NA	TRBJ2-7
CASTGTGGAGANVLTF	TRBV5-1	NA	TRBJ2-6
CASFFWAFF	TRBV3-1	NA	TRBJ1-1
CAISEGRGSSYNSPLHF	TRBV10-3	NA	TRBJ1-6
CATRANPANTEAFF	TRBV7-3	NA	TRBJ1-1
CASRERDGTYEQYF	TRBV6-1	NA	TRBJ2-7
CAWSVLAASTDTQYF	TRBV30	NA	TRBJ2-3
CASSSGLSGNTIYF	TRBV7-9	NA	TRBJ1-3
CASSLEAGASQETQYF	TRBV11-3	NA	TRBJ2-5
CASSQGRDRGRTDTQYF	TRBV4-2	NA	TRBJ2-3
CSAPGGRGKNIQYF	TRBV20-1	once	TRBJ2-4
CAISEYPESNSPLHF	TRBV10-3	NA	TRBJ1-6
CASNPTGGESLYNEQFF	TRBV12-3/TRBV12-4	once	TRBJ2-1
CASSFRGSYNEQFF	TRBV28	NA	TRBJ2-1